Listed below are T cell receptor beta chains from one sample, sequenced in a study of identical twins. TCRdb re-derived calls from the 5' RACE reads in MiXCR, one entry per CDR3 protein. The profile covers about 190,000 distinct CDR3 sequences, with around 15% appearing a single time and around two fifths taken by the ten largest. These same data were also listed under a study on T cells expressing NK-cell markers.

Material for sequencing was CD8+ T cells sorted from blood. The receptors shown here come from a woman aged 18-29 years in good health. Each CDR3 is given without its conserved first and last residue. Fields, in order: V gene, J gene, CDR3 protein.

V: TRBV6-1
J: TRBJ2-3
CDR3: ASTSLLPSTDTQY

V: TRBV12-3/TRBV12-4
J: TRBJ2-2
CDR3: ASTSATGELF

V: TRBV7-9
J: TRBJ2-5
CDR3: ASSSPRGSKETQY

V: TRBV10-3
J: TRBJ2-2
CDR3: AISEFWTAENSNTGELF

V: TRBV10-3
J: TRBJ1-1
CDR3: AISDGIEAF

V: TRBV10-3
J: TRBJ2-7
CDR3: AISDGQSYEQY

V: TRBV6-5
J: TRBJ2-1
CDR3: ASRSLNEQF

V: TRBV3-1
J: TRBJ2-7
CDR3: ASSQVGRGYEQY

V: TRBV27
J: TRBJ2-2
CDR3: ASSFTASDTGELF

V: TRBV27
J: TRBJ1-1
CDR3: ASSLRGPGTEAF

V: TRBV9
J: TRBJ2-1
CDR3: ASSVSGDYDEQF

V: TRBV6-2/TRBV6-3
J: TRBJ2-5
CDR3: ASSYRLVETQY

V: TRBV7-9
J: TRBJ1-1
CDR3: ASSRPDPTNGFAEAF

V: TRBV2
J: TRBJ1-5
CDR3: ASRDRDDSNQPQH

V: TRBV12-3/TRBV12-4
J: TRBJ1-1
CDR3: ASSPTGPEAF

V: TRBV5-5
J: TRBJ1-1
CDR3: ASSLVPDTEAF

V: TRBV7-9
J: TRBJ2-7
CDR3: ASSARTSGSYEQY

V: TRBV7-9
J: TRBJ2-1
CDR3: ASSEGQGANNEQF

V: TRBV9
J: TRBJ1-5
CDR3: ASSVFSNQPQH

V: TRBV7-9
J: TRBJ2-3
CDR3: ASSLMGLAGVDTQY

V: TRBV5-6
J: TRBJ2-3
CDR3: ASSSGTQQY

V: TRBV30
J: TRBJ2-7
CDR3: AWSSLSEQY

V: TRBV7-2
J: TRBJ2-3
CDR3: ASSYRDPPDTQY

V: TRBV3-1
J: TRBJ2-3
CDR3: ASRTTGMAPDTQY

V: TRBV12-3/TRBV12-4
J: TRBJ1-1
CDR3: ASTISGTEAF

V: TRBV24-1
J: TRBJ2-2
CDR3: ATSDLQSTGELF

V: TRBV10-2
J: TRBJ1-5
CDR3: ASSDMGQPQH

V: TRBV7-2
J: TRBJ1-1
CDR3: ASSFMDRGLNTEAF

V: TRBV7-6
J: TRBJ2-2
CDR3: ASSSQGGAGELF

V: TRBV3-1
J: TRBJ2-7
CDR3: ASTQEGGEAREDHEQY

V: TRBV6-5
J: TRBJ2-7
CDR3: ASSYVSGRGGIYEQY

V: TRBV7-9
J: TRBJ2-1
CDR3: ASIDLGDEQF

V: TRBV3-1
J: TRBJ1-2
CDR3: ASSLGTGNYT

V: TRBV6-1
J: TRBJ2-2
CDR3: ASASVTGELF

V: TRBV12-3/TRBV12-4
J: TRBJ2-7
CDR3: ASSASGSSYEQY

V: TRBV12-3/TRBV12-4
J: TRBJ2-7
CDR3: ASSLGGNYEQY

V: TRBV29-1
J: TRBJ1-2
CDR3: SAPTGTWGYT

V: TRBV27
J: TRBJ2-7
CDR3: ASSGSGDFYEQY

V: TRBV14
J: TRBJ2-6
CDR3: ASSHWGPTYSGANVLT

V: TRBV10-3
J: TRBJ2-3
CDR3: AIMVEEGTDTQY

V: TRBV11-2
J: TRBJ2-7
CDR3: ASSLGLGFSYEQY

V: TRBV7-9
J: TRBJ2-1
CDR3: ASSPRDFTYNEQF

V: TRBV20-1
J: TRBJ1-5
CDR3: SASHEGGGHQPQH

V: TRBV7-9
J: TRBJ2-2
CDR3: ASSRMAAENTGELF

V: TRBV11-2
J: TRBJ2-6
CDR3: ASSSPGWQGSGANVLT

V: TRBV20-1
J: TRBJ2-1
CDR3: SAYSADVYNEQF